The rows below give T cell receptor beta chains drawn from one sample of a study of blood T cell repertoires in COVID-19. Sequencing used immunoSEQ multiplex PCR; TCRdb keeps in-frame clones, though not all of them. Of about 180,000 clones in the sample, around 89% were seen once. The sequenced material came from peripheral blood. These receptors were taken from a young woman with acute or convalescent COVID-19. CDR3s include the opening cysteine and the closing phenylalanine or tryptophan.

V gene	J gene	CDR3 protein
TRBV11-2	TRBJ1-1	CASSLPPGHMNTEAFF
TRBV3-1/TRBV3-2	TRBJ1-3	CASSPRRASGNTIYF
TRBV16	TRBJ2-1	CASSGSRRSEQFF
TRBV5-1	TRBJ1-4	CASSFATGREKLFF
TRBV7-9	TRBJ2-7	CASSFGGSSGAYEQYF
TRBV10-2	TRBJ2-7	CASGKGQSYEQYF
TRBV12-3/TRBV12-4	TRBJ1-1	CASSLRMEAFF
TRBV7-2	TRBJ2-3	CASSLSGQGTDTQYF
TRBV6-1	TRBJ2-4	CASSDNIAGLNIQYF
TRBV5-1	TRBJ2-5	CASSLSRAQETQYF
TRBV6-5	TRBJ2-1	CASSYSLGSNEQFF
TRBV28	TRBJ2-7	CASRYSGPYEQYF
TRBV18	TRBJ2-3	CASSPLTSRDTQYF
TRBV5-4	TRBJ2-1	CASSLEAGENHEQFF
TRBV5-1	TRBJ2-7	CASSPAVDRSSYEQYF
TRBV2	TRBJ2-1	CASRGPISGRNEQFF
TRBV28	TRBJ2-7	CASSLSTGGVGF
TRBV5-4	TRBJ1-1	CASRKQGADTEAFF
TRBV13	TRBJ1-1	CASSLMGIEAFF
TRBV5-4	TRBJ2-3	CASSLPSRGDTQYF
TRBV2	TRBJ1-2	CASTWDSANYGYTF
TRBV19	TRBJ1-1	CASSIAVAVNTEAFF
TRBV28	TRBJ2-7	CASSSGGYEQYF
TRBV2	TRBJ2-7	CASARALSSEQYF
TRBV10-3	TRBJ1-6	CAISETGNSPLHF
TRBV6-5	TRBJ2-7	CASSLAGELYEQYF
TRBV6-5	TRBJ1-6	CASTPGQGGSPLHF
TRBV12-3/TRBV12-4	TRBJ1-2	CASSWGEGGYTF
TRBV5-1	TRBJ2-2	CASSLEAGELFF
TRBV5-8	TRBJ1-4	CASSGGGWNEKLFF
TRBV6-1	TRBJ2-1	CASSELAGVYSYNEQFF
TRBV27	TRBJ2-7	CASTPLGDRGYEQYF